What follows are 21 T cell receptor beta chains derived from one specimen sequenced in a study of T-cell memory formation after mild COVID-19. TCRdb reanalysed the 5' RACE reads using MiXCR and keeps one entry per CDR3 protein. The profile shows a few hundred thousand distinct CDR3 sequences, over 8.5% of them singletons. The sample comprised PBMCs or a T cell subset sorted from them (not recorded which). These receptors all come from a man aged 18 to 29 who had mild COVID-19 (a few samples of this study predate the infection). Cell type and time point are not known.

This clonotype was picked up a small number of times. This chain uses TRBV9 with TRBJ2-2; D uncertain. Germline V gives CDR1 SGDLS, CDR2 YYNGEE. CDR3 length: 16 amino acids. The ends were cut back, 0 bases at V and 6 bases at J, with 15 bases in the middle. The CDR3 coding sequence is TGTGCCAGCAGCGTAGAGAAGTACCGGCGGTCCGGGGAGCTGTTTTTT. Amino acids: CASSVEKYRRSGELFF.

CDR3 bases: TGCGCCAGCCGCCCCCGGACTAAATTGACGGTGAACACTGAAGCTTTCTTT. This sequence encodes CASRPRTKLTVNTEAFF. The chain uses TRBV5-1 and TRBJ1-1; D is unclear. The germline gives CDR1 SGHRS, CDR2 YFSETQ. V lost 7 bases and J lost 0, with 22 bases in between. The CDR3 extends over 17 amino acids.

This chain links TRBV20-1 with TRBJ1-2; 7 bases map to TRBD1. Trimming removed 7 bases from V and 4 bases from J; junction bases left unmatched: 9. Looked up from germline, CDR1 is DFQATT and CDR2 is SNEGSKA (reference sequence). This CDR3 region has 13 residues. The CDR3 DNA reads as TGCAGTGGGACGGGGACAGCGTCCTATGGCTACACCTTC. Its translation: CSGTGTASYGYTF.

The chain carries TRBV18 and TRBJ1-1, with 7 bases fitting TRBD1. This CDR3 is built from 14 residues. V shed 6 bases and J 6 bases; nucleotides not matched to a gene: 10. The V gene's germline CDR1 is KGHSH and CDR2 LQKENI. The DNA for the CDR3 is TGTGCCAGCTCCCCTAGGGACAGTAGGCCTGAAGCTTTCTTT. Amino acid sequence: CASSPRDSRPEAFF.

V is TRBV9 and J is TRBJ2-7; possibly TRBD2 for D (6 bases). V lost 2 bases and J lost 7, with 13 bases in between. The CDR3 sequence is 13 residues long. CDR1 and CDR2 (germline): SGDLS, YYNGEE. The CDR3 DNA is TGTGCCAGCAGCGTCGGGGGATGGGGGGAGCAGTACGTC. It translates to CASSVGGWGEQYV.

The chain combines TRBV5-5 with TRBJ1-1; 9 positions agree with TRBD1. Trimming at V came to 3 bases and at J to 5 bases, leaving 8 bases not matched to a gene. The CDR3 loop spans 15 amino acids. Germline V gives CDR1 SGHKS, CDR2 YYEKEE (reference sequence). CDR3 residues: CASSSSGTGWTEAFF. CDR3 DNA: TGTGCCAGCAGCTCCTCCGGGACAGGGTGGACTGAAGCTTTCTTT.

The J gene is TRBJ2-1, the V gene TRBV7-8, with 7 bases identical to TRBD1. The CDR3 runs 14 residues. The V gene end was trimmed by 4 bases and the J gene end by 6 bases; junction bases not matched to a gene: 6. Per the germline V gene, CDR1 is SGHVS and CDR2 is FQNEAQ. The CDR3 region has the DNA TGTGCCAGCAGCTCTAGGACAGGATTCAATGAGCAGTTCTTC. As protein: CASSSRTGFNEQFF. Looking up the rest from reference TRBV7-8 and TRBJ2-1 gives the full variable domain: GAGVSQSPRYKVAKRGQDVALRCDPISGHVSLFWYQQALGQGPEFLTYFQNEAQLDKSGLPSDRFFAERPEGSVSTLKIQRTQQEDSAVYLCASSSRTGFNEQFFGPGTRLTVL.

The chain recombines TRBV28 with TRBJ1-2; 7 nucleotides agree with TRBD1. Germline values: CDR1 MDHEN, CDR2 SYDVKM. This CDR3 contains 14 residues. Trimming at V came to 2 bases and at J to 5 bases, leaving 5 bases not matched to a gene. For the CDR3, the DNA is TGTGCCAGCAGTTTACCGGGACAGCATTATGGCTACACCTTC. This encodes CASSLPGQHYGYTF.

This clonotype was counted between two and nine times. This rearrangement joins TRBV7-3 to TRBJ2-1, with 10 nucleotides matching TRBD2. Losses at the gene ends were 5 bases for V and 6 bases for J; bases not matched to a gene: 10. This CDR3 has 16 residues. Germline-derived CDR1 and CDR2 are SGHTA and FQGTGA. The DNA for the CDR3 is TGTGCCAGCAGCCGCCGATCCGGACTAGCGGTCAATGAGCAGTTCTTC. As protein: CASSRRSGLAVNEQFF. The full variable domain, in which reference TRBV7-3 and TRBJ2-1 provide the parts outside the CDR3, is GAGVSQTPSNKVTEKGKYVELRCDPISGHTALYWYRQSLGQGPEFLIYFQGTGAADDSGLPNDRFFAVRPEGSVSTLKIQRTERGDSAVYLCASSRRSGLAVNEQFFGPGTRLTVL.

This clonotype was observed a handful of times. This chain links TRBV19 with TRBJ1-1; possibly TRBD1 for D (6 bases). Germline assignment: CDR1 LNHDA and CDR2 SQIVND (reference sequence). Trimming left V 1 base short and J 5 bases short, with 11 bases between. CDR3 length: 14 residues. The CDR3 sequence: CASSIAGGRTEAFF. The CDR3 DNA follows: TGTGCCAGTAGTATAGCTGGGGGGCGGACTGAAGCTTTCTTT.

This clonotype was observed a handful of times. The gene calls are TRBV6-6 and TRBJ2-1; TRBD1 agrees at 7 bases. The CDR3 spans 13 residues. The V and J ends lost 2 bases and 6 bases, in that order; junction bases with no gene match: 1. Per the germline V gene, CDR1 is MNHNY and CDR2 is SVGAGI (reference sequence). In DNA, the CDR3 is TGTGCCAGCAGTTACGGACAGGCCAATGAGCAGTTCTTC. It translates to CASSYGQANEQFF.

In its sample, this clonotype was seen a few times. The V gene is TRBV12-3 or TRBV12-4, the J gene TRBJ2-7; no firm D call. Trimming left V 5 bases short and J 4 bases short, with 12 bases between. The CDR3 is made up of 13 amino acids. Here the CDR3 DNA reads TGTGCCAGCAGTGTAGATCAGAGATACGAGCAGTACGTC. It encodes CASSVDQRYEQYV.

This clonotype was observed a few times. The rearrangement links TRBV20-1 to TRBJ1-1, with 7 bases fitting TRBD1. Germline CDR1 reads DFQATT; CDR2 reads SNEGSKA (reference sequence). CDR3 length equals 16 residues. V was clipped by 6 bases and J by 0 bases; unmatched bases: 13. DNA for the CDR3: TGCAGTGCGACTGGGGACAGCCCGACCTTGAACACTGAAGCTTTCTTT. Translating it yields CSATGDSPTLNTEAFF.

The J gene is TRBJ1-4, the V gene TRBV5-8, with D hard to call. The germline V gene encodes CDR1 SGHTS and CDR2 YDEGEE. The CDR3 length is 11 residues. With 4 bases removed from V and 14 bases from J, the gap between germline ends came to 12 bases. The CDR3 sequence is CASSPVRVLFF. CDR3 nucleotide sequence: TGTGCCAGCAGCCCCGTAAGGGTGCTGTTTTTT. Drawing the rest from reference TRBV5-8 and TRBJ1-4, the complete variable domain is EAGVTQSPTHLIKTRGQQATLRCSPISGHTSVYWYQQALGLGLQFLLWYDEGEERNRGNFPPRFSGRQFPNYSSELNVNALELEDSALYLCASSPVRVLFFGSGTQLSVL.

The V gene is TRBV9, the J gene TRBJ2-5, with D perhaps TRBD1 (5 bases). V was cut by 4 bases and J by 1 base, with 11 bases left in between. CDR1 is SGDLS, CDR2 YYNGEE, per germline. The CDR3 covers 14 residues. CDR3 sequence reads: CASSSGWGQETQYF. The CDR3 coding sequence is TGTGCCAGCAGCTCAGGGTGGGGCCAAGAGACCCAGTACTTC. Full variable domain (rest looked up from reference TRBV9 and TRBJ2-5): DSGVTQTPKHLITATGQRVTLRCSPRSGDLSVYWYQQSLDQGLQFLIQYYNGEERAKGNILERFSAQQFPDLHSELNLSSLELGDSALYFCASSSGWGQETQYFGPGTRLLVL.

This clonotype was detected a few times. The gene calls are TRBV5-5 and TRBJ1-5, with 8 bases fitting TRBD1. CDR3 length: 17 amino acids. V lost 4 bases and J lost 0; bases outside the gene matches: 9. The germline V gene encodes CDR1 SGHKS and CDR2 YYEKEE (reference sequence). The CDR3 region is CASSPTGTGDSNQPQHF. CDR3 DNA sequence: TGTGCCAGCAGCCCCACCGGGACAGGCGATAGCAATCAGCCCCAGCATTTT. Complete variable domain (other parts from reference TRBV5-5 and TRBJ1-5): DAGVTQSPTHLIKTRGQQVTLRCSPISGHKSVSWYQQVLGQGPQFIFQYYEKEERGRGNFPDRFSARQFPNYSSELNVNALLLGDSALYLCASSPTGTGDSNQPQHFGDGTRLSIL.

The CDR3 protein is CSARDRAGGYEQYF. The DNA of the CDR3 is TGCAGTGCTAGAGATAGGGCAGGGGGCTACGAGCAGTACTTC. The chain has TRBV20-1 and TRBJ2-7, with TRBD1 matching over 7 bases. V gave up 0 bases and J gave up 3 bases; unmatched junction bases: 5. The length of the CDR3 is 14 residues. Germline V gene data show CDR1 as DFQATT and CDR2 as SNEGSKA (reference sequence).

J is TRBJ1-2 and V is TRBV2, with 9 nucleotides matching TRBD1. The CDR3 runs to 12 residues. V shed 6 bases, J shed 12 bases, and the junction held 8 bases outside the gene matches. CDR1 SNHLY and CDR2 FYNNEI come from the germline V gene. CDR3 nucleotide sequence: TGTGCCAGCAGCGGGACAGGGAGTAAGAACACCTTC. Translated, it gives CASSGTGSKNTF.

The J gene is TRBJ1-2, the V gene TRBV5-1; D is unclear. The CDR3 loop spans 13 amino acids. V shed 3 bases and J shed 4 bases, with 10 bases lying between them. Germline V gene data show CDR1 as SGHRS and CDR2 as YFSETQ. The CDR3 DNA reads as TGCGCCAGCAGCTCGGACGCCCGCTATGGCTACACCTTC. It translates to CASSSDARYGYTF.

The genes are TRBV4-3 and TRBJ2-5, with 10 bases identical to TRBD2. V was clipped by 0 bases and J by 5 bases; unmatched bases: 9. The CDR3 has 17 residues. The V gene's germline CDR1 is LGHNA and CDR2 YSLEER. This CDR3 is CASSQEVGLAGVETQYF. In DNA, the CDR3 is TGCGCCAGCAGCCAAGAGGTGGGCCTAGCGGGGGTGGAGACCCAGTACTTC.

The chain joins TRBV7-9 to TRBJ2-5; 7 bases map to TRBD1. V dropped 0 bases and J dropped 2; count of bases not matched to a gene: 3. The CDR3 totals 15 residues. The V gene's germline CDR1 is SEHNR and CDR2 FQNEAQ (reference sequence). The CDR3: CASSLAQGPQETQYF. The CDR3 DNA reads TGTGCCAGCAGCTTAGCACAGGGGCCGCAAGAGACCCAGTACTTC.